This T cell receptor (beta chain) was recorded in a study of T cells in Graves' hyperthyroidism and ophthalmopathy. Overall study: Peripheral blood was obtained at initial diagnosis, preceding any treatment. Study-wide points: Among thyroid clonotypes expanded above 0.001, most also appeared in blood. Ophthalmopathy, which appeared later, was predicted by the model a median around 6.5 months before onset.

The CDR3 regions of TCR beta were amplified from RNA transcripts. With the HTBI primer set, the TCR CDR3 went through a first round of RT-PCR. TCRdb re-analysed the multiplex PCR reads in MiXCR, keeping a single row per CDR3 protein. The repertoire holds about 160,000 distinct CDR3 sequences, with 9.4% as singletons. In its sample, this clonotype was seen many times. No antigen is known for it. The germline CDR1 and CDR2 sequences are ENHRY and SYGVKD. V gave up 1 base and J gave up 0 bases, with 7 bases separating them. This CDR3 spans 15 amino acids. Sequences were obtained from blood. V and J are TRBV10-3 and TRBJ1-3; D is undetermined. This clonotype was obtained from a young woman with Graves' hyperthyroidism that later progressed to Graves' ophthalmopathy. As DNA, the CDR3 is TGTGCCATCAGTGAGTGGGTCGACTCTGGAAACACCATATATTTT. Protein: CAISEWVDSGNTIYF.